These T cell receptor beta chains were read from a single sample in a study of cytomegalovirus exposure and HLA in healthy donors. Assay: immunoSEQ multiplex PCR; the TCRdb copy retains only in-frame clones and omits some. The table includes about 120,000 clones, about 85% detected once. Source material: PBMCs. The receptors shown here come from a woman younger than 45 in good health and CMV-seronegative. CDR3s include the opening cysteine and the closing phenylalanine or tryptophan. The order of the fields is J gene, V gene, CDR3 protein.

TRBJ2-7,TRBV5-3,CASSVRGQFSYEQYF
TRBJ2-1,TRBV9,CASSVGVAGYNEQFF
TRBJ1-3,TRBV6-1,CASSEGRISGNTIYF
TRBJ2-7,TRBV7-2,CASSPTVGEEQYF
TRBJ2-7,TRBV25-1,CASSEFLQGAGEQYF
TRBJ2-1,TRBV7-8,CASSLGGVNEQFF
TRBJ2-1,TRBV2,CASVLYNEQFF
TRBJ2-5,TRBV4-1,CASSHTGEETQYF
TRBJ1-6,TRBV19,CASSQVRDNSPLHF
TRBJ2-7,TRBV6-4,CASSDSRQKLSYEQYF
TRBJ1-5,TRBV7-8,CASSRSNQPQHF
TRBJ1-1,TRBV6-5,CASRPTGDYPEAFF
TRBJ1-2,TRBV5-6,CASSLAAGRSGYTF
TRBJ2-7,TRBV7-9,CASSLSTGAYEQYF
TRBJ1-2,TRBV2,CASSAGGGYGYTF
TRBJ2-7,TRBV29-1,CSVRTDFYEQYF